This T cell receptor (beta chain) appears in the sequencing data of a study of T cells in localized non-small cell lung cancer. The CDR3 has 11 residues. CDR1 SQVTM and CDR2 ANQGSEA come from the germline V gene. Trimming removed 7 bases from V and 11 bases from J, with 14 bases in between. Using immunoSEQ multiplex PCR, the repertoire was profiled, and TCRdb retains in-frame clones only, with some absent. The sample contains 35,000 to 45,000 clones, approximately 90% of which appear only once. The source is a woman between 18 and 50 years old with stage III lung adenocarcinoma. Source: peripheral blood, taken before any cancer treatment. The chain employs TRBV29-1 and TRBJ1-4; the D gene is possibly TRBD1 (5 bases). Here the CDR3 DNA reads TGCAGCGGGGTACAGGTTGACAAACTGTTTTTT. Its translation is CSGVQVDKLFF.